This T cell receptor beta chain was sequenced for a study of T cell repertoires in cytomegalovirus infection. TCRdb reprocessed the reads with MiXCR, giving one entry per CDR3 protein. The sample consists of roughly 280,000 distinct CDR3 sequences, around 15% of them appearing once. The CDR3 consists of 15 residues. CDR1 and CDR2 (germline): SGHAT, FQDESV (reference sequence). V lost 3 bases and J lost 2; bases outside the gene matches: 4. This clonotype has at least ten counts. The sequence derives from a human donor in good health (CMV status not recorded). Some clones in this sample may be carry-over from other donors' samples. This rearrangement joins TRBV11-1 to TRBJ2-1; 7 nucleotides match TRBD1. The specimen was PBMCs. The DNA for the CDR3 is TGTGCCAGCAGCTTCCCGGGACAGCCCTACAATGAGCAGTTCTTC. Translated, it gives CASSFPGQPYNEQFF.